Below are 28 T cell receptor beta chains sequenced from a single sample in a study of metastatic and nonmetastatic thyroid tumors. TCRdb recomputed clones from the PCR reads via MiXCR. The sample has around 34,000 clones, about 17% seen once; the top ten hold nearly 3.5%. Thyroid surgery was preceded by no treatment in any patient. Sample: blood. The source is a female donor with papillary thyroid cancer or a benign thyroid nodule (not recorded which). Some clones in this sample may be carry-over from other donors' samples.

This clone appeared many times. V usage is TRBV6-1 and J usage is TRBJ1-1, with D hard to call. Germline V gives CDR1 MNHNS, CDR2 SASEGT. This CDR3 is built from 12 residues. The V end was cut by 2 bases, the J end by 13 bases, with 14 bases between. The CDR3 DNA sequence: TGTGCCAGCAGTGAATGGGCCCTCCAGGTTTTCTTT. This codes for CASSEWALQVFF.

This clone was seen many times. V usage is TRBV28 and J usage is TRBJ1-1; D is unresolved. The V end lost 6 bases, the J end lost 0 bases, and 14 bases lay between the germline ends. Germline-derived CDR1 and CDR2 are MDHEN and SYDVKM. The CDR3 runs 15 residues. This CDR3 is CASSPPLTVNTEAFF. The CDR3 coding sequence is TGTGCCAGCAGCCCTCCCCTGACTGTGAACACTGAAGCTTTCTTT.

This clone has a count of ten or more. This chain joins TRBV5-6 and TRBJ2-2; D unresolved. V lost 1 base and J 5 bases, leaving 6 bases between the germline ends. Germline lookup yields CDR1 SGHDT and CDR2 YYEEEE. The CDR3 is 13 residues long. The CDR3 DNA sequence: TGTGCCAGCAGCTTGCGCTGGACCGGGGAGCTGTTTTTT. It codes for CASSLRWTGELFF.

There are many counts of this clone. The chain recombines TRBV4-1 with TRBJ2-3, with D perhaps TRBD1 or TRBD2 (5 bases each). The CDR3 totals 18 residues. The germline V gene encodes CDR1 MGHRA and CDR2 YSYEKL. With 0 bases removed from V and 4 bases from J, the gap between germline ends came to 20 bases. Here the CDR3 DNA reads TGCGCCAGCAGCCAAGAAGTAAGGGGATTCAAGGGAGCAGATACGCAGTATTTT. Translating it yields CASSQEVRGFKGADTQYF.

This clone has at least ten counts. This chain uses TRBV6-1 with TRBJ2-2; no clear D gene. The V and J ends lost 8 bases and 7 bases respectively, with 8 bases between them. Germline CDR1 and CDR2: MNHNS and SASEGT. The CDR3 loop spans 11 amino acids. The CDR3 sequence: CASSLYGELFF. The DNA for the CDR3 is TGTGCCAGCTCACTTTACGGGGAGCTGTTTTTT.

This clone was seen many times. A much larger clone sits a single nucleotide away, making a read error possible. The V call is TRBV12-3 or TRBV12-4, the J call TRBJ1-2; D uncertain. This CDR3 contains 13 residues. V gave up 2 bases and J gave up 8 bases, with 12 bases separating them. The CDR3 spells CASSLTRGLGYTF. The CDR3 bases are TGTGCCAGCAGTTTAACCCGGGGTCTAGGCTACACCTTC.

This sequence joins TRBV20-1 and TRBJ1-6; no reliable D call. Trimming removed 4 bases from V and 10 bases from J, with 17 bases in between. The CDR3 extends over 14 amino acids. The germline V gene has CDR1 DFQATT and CDR2 SNEGSKA (reference sequence). In nucleotides, the CDR3 is TGCAGTGCTACCTTAGCAACTACCGAGTCACCCCTCCACTTT. Translating it yields CSATLATTESPLHF.

The J gene is TRBJ1-1, the V gene TRBV18; 8 nucleotides agree with TRBD1. The ends lost 3 bases at V and 4 bases at J; junction bases unmatched: 4. The germline V gene has CDR1 KGHSH and CDR2 LQKENI. This CDR3 contains 14 residues. The chain's CDR3 is CASSPQGAGTEAFF. CDR3 nucleotide sequence: TGTGCCAGCTCACCCCAGGGGGCTGGCACTGAAGCTTTCTTT.

This clone was seen many times. The chain combines TRBV30 with TRBJ2-1, with D unclear. The CDR3 length is 13 residues. The ends were cut back, 3 bases at V and 7 bases at J, with 13 bases in the middle. Germline V gene lookup returns CDR1 GTSNPN and CDR2 SVGIG (reference sequence). The CDR3 DNA sequence: TGTGCCTGGAGCCCCGGGTCCGGGAATGAGCAGTTCTTC. It specifies CAWSPGSGNEQFF.

This clone was observed a single time. The chain is built from TRBV13 and TRBJ2-1, with no clear D. The CDR3 consists of 13 residues. Germline values: CDR1 PRHDT, CDR2 FYEKMQ (reference sequence). Deletions cut 4 bases from V and 2 bases from J, with 6 bases between. For the CDR3, the DNA is TGTGCCAGCAGCTCCATTACCTACAATGAGCAGTTCTTC. Residues: CASSSITYNEQFF.

A few counts support this clone. A read error may account for a junction end that differs from germline. The chain uses TRBV6-1 and TRBJ1-5, with D tentatively TRBD1 (6 bases). The germline V gene has CDR1 MNHNS and CDR2 SASEGT. This CDR3 has 14 amino acids. CDR3 loop: CASRIGGGNKPQHF. The CDR3 nucleotides read TGTGCCAGCAGGATCGGGGGGGGCAATAAGCCCCAGCATTTT.

This clone was counted ten times or more. J is TRBJ1-5 and V is TRBV12-3 or TRBV12-4; TRBD1 matches at 9 bases. The CDR3 has 15 amino acids. Trimming took 4 bases from V and 4 from J; bases not matched to a gene: 5. CDR3 in DNA: TGTGCCAGCAGTTCCCAGACAGGGGGTAATCAGCCCCAGCATTTT. Encoded protein: CASSSQTGGNQPQHF.

The sample holds many counts of this clone. This chain uses TRBV6-1 with TRBJ2-2, with D perhaps matching TRBD2 (5 bases). V lost 1 base to trimming and J lost 6 bases, with 9 bases between them. This CDR3 has 14 amino acids. Germline V gene data show CDR1 as MNHNS and CDR2 as SASEGT. CDR3 in amino acids: CASSEGVEAGELFF. The CDR3 region has the DNA TGTGCCAGCAGTGAAGGGGTGGAGGCCGGGGAGCTGTTTTTT.

This clone has at least ten counts. Mismatch with germline at one junction end may stem from a read error. The CDR3 coding sequence is TGTGCTAGCAGCCCCGTCCCGGGACTCAACAATGAGCAGTTCTTC. It encodes CASSPVPGLNNEQFF. The V and J genes are TRBV7-7 and TRBJ2-1; possible D gene TRBD2, 6 bases. Per germline, CDR1 SSHAT and CDR2 FNYEAQ (reference sequence). CDR3 length: 15 residues.

In this sample, this clone turned up many times. The chain links TRBV9 to TRBJ2-1; tentative D call: TRBD1 (5 bases). This CDR3 spans 14 amino acids. Per the germline V gene, CDR1 is SGDLS and CDR2 is YYNGEE. Trimming took off 4 bases at V and 1 base at J, with 9 bases between the two ends. The CDR3 DNA follows: TGTGCCAGCAGCTCGAAGGGGTCCTACAATGAGCAGTTCTTC. This sequence encodes CASSSKGSYNEQFF.

The chain has TRBV7-3 and TRBJ2-1, with 9 bases fitting TRBD2. V lost 8 bases and J lost 8; bases outside the gene matches: 13. This CDR3 spans 15 amino acids. Germline loops: CDR1 SGHTA, CDR2 FQGTGA. CDR3 sequence: CASRGGGGRGYEQFF. The CDR3 DNA follows: TGTGCCAGCCGGGGCGGGGGCGGGAGGGGGTATGAGCAGTTCTTC.

The chain links TRBV5-1 to TRBJ2-7; D is unclear. Trimming pared 0 bases from V and 3 bases from J, leaving 7 bases between. Germline V gene sequence: CDR1 SGHRS, CDR2 YFSETQ. The CDR3 spans 13 residues. The CDR3 DNA follows: TGCGCCAGCAGCTTGGGTGGGAACTACGAGCAGTACTTC. Encoded protein: CASSLGGNYEQYF.

This clone has ten or more counts. The V gene is TRBV2, the J gene TRBJ1-4, with 8 bases fitting TRBD1. J gave up 7 bases and V 7 bases, and 11 bases lay outside the gene matches. CDR1 and CDR2 from the germline V gene are SNHLY and FYNNEI. The CDR3 runs 15 residues. DNA for the CDR3: TGTGCCAGCAAACGACCGGGACAGGAGACTGAAAAACTGTTTTTT. Translation gives CASKRPGQETEKLFF.

This clone was found many times. CDR3 amino acids: CASSPRTGGYGYTF. For the CDR3, the DNA is TGTGCCAGCAGTCCCCGTACCGGAGGGTATGGCTACACCTTC. The rearrangement links TRBV6-1 to TRBJ1-2, with D uncertain. This CDR3 has 14 amino acids. Germline assignment: CDR1 MNHNS and CDR2 SASEGT. Trimming cost V 5 bases and J 5 bases, with 15 bases left between them.

Ten or more counts support this clone. The CDR3 DNA reads as TGTGCCAGCACGGGATCCGAGGGACCCAATTATACGCAGTATTTT. Translated: CASTGSEGPNYTQYF. The chain carries TRBV28 and TRBJ2-3; D tentatively fits TRBD1 or TRBD2 (5 bases each). Germline CDR1 reads MDHEN; CDR2 reads SYDVKM. This CDR3 has 15 residues. V dropped 7 bases and J dropped 7 bases, with 21 bases sitting between them.

In its sample, this clone was seen many times. CDR3: CASSLGDRYTGELFF. The CDR3 DNA reads TGTGCCAGCAGCTTAGGGGACAGGTACACCGGGGAGCTGTTTTTT. The chain employs TRBV7-9 and TRBJ2-2, with 8 bases aligning to TRBD1. Trimming at V came to 1 base and at J to 3 bases, leaving 1 base not matched to a gene. The CDR3 length is 15 residues. CDR1 and CDR2 from the germline V gene are SEHNR and FQNEAQ (reference sequence).

This clone was seen a single time. A read error may account for a junction end that differs from germline. The chain joins TRBV12-3 or TRBV12-4 to TRBJ2-1; D remains ambiguous. This CDR3 is built from 14 residues. CDR3 bases: TGTGCCAGCAGTTACAGATCCCGTGGGAATGAGCATTTCTTC. Translated, it gives CASSYRSRGNEHFF.

This clone was seen ten or more times. The V call is TRBV27, the J call TRBJ1-5, with 8 bases that match TRBD1. Per the germline V gene, CDR1 is MNHEY and CDR2 is SMNVEV (reference sequence). The CDR3 contains 14 residues. The ends lost 4 bases at V and 4 bases at J; junction bases unmatched: 3. In DNA, the CDR3 is TGTGCCAGCAGTTCCTACAGGGGGAATCAGCCCCAGCATTTT. Its translation: CASSSYRGNQPQHF.

Comment on this clone: One end of the junction fails to match germline, which may point to a read error. V is TRBV6-1 and J is TRBJ2-2, with 11 bases matching TRBD2. The CDR3 contains 14 residues. The V gene's germline CDR1 is MNHNS and CDR2 SASEGT. This chain's CDR3 is CASSGLAGGGELSF. The DNA of the CDR3 is TGTGCCAGCAGTGGTCTAGCGGGAGGTGGGGAGCTGTCTTTT.

In this sample, this clone turned up many times. The rearrangement uses TRBV19 and TRBJ2-7, with D perhaps TRBD1 (5 bases). Germline V gene sequence: CDR1 LNHDA, CDR2 SQIVND (reference sequence). CDR3 size: 15 residues. V was clipped by 5 bases and J by 2 bases, with 16 bases between them. The CDR3 nucleotides are TGTGCCAGTAGTGTAGGACACACCTCGCCCTACGAGCAGTACTTC. It specifies CASSVGHTSPYEQYF. Variable domain in full (rest from reference TRBV19 and TRBJ2-7): DGGITQSPKYLFRKEGQNVTLSCEQNLNHDAMYWYRQDPGQGLRLIYYSQIVNDFQKGDIAEGYSVSREKKESFPLTVTSAQKNPTAFYLCASSVGHTSPYEQYFGPGTRLTVT.

This clone was observed many times. The chain joins TRBV15 to TRBJ2-2, with 11 bases lining up with TRBD1. The trim removed 3 bases at V and 6 bases at J, leaving 6 bases unmatched. Germline V gene sequence: CDR1 LNHNV, CDR2 YYDKDF (reference sequence). The CDR3 contains 16 residues. CDR3 region: CATSSLGQGAAGELFF. DNA of the CDR3: TGTGCCACCAGCAGCCTCGGACAGGGGGCTGCCGGGGAGCTGTTTTTT.

This clone ranks as medium-sized. J is TRBJ2-7 and V is TRBV20-1, with a weak D call TRBD1 (6 bases). Germline V lookup: CDR1 DFQATT, CDR2 SNEGSKA (reference sequence). Trimming stripped 3 bases from V and 1 base from J, with 13 bases between. The CDR3 has 14 residues. The CDR3 DNA is TGCAGTGCTAGCGGACAGCAGAATTCCTACGAGCAGTACTTC. Translating gives CSASGQQNSYEQYF.

This clone was observed at least ten times. The chain joins TRBV19 to TRBJ2-3; no clear D gene. There are 14 residues in the CDR3. Germline assignment: CDR1 LNHDA and CDR2 SQIVND (reference sequence). The germline V and J ends were trimmed by 5 bases and 10 bases, with 19 bases remaining between them. CDR3 residues: CASSEELVAKAQYF. The DNA for the CDR3 is TGTGCCAGTAGTGAGGAGTTGGTTGCGAAGGCGCAGTATTTT.